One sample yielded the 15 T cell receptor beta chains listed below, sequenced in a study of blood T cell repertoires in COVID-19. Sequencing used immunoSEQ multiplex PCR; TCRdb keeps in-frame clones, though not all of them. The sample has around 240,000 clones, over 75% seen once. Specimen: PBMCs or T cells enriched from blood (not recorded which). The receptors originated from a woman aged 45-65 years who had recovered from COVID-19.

CDR3 in amino acids: CASSTHSGGTEAFF. Written as DNA, the CDR3 is TGTGCCAGCAGCACCCATTCGGGGGGAACTGAAGCTTTCTTT. The chain employs TRBV7-9 and TRBJ1-1, with D tentatively TRBD1 (5 bases). The V and J ends lost 5 bases and 5 bases respectively, with 15 bases between them. CDR3 length equals 14 residues. CDR1 is SEHNR, CDR2 FQNEAQ, per germline (reference sequence).

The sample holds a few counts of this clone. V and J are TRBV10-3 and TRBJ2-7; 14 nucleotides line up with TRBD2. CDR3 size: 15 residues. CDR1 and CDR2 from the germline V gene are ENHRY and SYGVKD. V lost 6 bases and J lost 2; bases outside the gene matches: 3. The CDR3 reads CAIRPTSGRAYEQYF. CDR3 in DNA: TGTGCCATCAGACCGACTAGCGGGAGGGCCTACGAGCAGTACTTC.

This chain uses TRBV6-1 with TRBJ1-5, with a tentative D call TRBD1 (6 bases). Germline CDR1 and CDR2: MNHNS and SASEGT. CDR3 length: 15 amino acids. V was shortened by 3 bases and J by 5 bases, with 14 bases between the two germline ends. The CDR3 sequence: CASSEVQGSYQPQHF. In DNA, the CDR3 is TGTGCCAGCAGTGAGGTCCAGGGGAGTTATCAGCCCCAGCATTTT.

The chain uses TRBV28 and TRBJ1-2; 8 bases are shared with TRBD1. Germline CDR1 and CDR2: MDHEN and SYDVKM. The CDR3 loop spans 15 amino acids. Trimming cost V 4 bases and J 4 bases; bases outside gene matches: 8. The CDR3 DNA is TGTGCCAGCAGTTCCGGACAGGGAAGCACCTATGGCTACACCTTC. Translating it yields CASSSGQGSTYGYTF.

The CDR3 nucleotides read TGTGCCAGCTCACCACCGAGGACAGGGGGCGAGGGAGATACGCAGTATTTT. Translated, it gives CASSPPRTGGEGDTQYF. J is TRBJ2-3 and V is TRBV18, with TRBD1 identical over 11 bases. After removal of 0 bases from V and 5 bases from J, the junction contained 7 bases not matched to a gene. Germline CDR1 is KGHSH and CDR2 is LQKENI. The CDR3 is 17 amino acids. Full variable domain (missing parts from reference TRBV18 and TRBJ2-3): NAGVMQNPRHLVRRRGQEARLRCSPMKGHSHVYWYRQLPEEGLKFMVYLQKENIIDESGMPKERFSAEFPKEGPSILRIQQVVRGDSAAYFCASSPPRTGGEGDTQYFGPGTRLTVL.

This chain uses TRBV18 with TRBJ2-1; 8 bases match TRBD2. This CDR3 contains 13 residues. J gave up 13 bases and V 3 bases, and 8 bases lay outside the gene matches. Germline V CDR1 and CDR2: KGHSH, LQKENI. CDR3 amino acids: CASSPPLSGRQFF. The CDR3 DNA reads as TGTGCCAGCTCACCCCCACTCAGCGGGAGACAGTTCTTC.

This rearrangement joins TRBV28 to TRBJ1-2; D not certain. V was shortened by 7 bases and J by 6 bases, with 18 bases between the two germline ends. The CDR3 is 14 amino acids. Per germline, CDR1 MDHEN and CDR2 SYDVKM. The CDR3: CASKIDITGDGYTF. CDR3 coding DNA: TGTGCCAGCAAAATAGACATCACCGGGGATGGCTACACCTTC.

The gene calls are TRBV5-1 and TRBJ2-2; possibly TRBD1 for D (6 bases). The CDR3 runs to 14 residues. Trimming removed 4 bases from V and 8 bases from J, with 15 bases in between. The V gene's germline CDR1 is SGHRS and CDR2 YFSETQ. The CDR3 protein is CASSLNTQGGELFF. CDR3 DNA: TGCGCCAGCAGCCTCAATACACAGGGAGGGGAGCTGTTTTTT.

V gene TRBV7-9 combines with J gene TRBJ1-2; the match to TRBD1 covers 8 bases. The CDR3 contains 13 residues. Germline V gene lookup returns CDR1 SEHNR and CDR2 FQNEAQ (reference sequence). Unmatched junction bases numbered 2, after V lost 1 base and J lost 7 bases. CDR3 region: CASSLDTGGGYTF. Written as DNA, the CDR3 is TGTGCCAGCAGCTTAGACACAGGGGGTGGCTACACCTTC.

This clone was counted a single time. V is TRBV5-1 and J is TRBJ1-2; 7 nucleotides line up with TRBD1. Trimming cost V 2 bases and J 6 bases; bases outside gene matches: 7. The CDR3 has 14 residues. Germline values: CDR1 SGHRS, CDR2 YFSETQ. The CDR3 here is CASSLEQGYNGYTF. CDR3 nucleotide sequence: TGCGCCAGCAGCTTAGAACAGGGGTATAATGGCTACACCTTC.

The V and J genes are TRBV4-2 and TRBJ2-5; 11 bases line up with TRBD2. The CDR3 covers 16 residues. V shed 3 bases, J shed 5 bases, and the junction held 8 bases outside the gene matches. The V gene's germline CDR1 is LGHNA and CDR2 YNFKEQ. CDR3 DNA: TGTGCCAGCAGCCACGACCTACTAGCGGGAGCGGAGACCCAGTACTTC. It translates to CASSHDLLAGAETQYF.

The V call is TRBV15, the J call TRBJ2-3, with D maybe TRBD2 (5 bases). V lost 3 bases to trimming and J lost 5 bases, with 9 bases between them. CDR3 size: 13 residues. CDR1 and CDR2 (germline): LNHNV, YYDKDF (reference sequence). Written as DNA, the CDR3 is TGTGCCACCAGCAGCGATCGGGGAGATACGCAGTATTTT. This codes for CATSSDRGDTQYF.

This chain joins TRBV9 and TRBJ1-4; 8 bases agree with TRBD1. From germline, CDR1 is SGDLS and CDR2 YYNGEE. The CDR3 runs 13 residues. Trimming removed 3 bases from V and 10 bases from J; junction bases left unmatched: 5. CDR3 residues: CASSATGEGKLFF. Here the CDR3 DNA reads TGTGCCAGCAGCGCGACAGGGGAGGGAAAACTGTTTTTT.

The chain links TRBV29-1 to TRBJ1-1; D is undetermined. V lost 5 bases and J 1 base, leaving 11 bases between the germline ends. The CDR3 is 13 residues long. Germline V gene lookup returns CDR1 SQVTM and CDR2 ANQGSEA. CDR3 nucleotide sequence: TGCAGCGTTTCTGTACAGCAGAACACTGAAGCTTTCTTT. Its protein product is CSVSVQQNTEAFF.

The DNA of the CDR3 is TGTGCCAGCAGCCCTCGGACAGGGGGCGCCCCAATTGGCTACACCTTC. It encodes CASSPRTGGAPIGYTF. The V and J genes are TRBV9 and TRBJ1-2; 11 bases match TRBD1. The J segment lost 7 bases and the V segment lost 4 bases, leaving 12 bases of the junction unmatched. Germline V gene sequence: CDR1 SGDLS, CDR2 YYNGEE. CDR3 length: 16 residues.